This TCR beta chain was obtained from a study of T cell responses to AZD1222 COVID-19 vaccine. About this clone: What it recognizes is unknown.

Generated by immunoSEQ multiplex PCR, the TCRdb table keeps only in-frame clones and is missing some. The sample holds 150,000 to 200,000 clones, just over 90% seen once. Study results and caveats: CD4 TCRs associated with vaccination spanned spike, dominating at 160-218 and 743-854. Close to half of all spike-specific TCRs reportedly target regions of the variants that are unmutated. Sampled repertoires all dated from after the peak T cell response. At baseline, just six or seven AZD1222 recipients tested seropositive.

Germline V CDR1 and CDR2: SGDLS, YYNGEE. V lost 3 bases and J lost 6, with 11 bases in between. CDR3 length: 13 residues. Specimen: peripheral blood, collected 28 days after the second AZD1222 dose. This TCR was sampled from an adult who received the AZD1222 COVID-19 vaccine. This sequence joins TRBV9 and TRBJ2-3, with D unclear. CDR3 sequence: CASSAGASDTQYF. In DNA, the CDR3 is TGTGCCAGCAGCGCCGGCGCGAGCGATACGCAGTATTTT. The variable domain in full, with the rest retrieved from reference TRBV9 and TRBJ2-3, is DSGVTQTPKHLITATGQRVTLRCSPRSGDLSVYWYQQSLDQGLQFLIQYYNGEERAKGNILERFSAQQFPDLHSELNLSSLELGDSALYFCASSAGASDTQYFGPGTRLTVL.